Sequencing of this TCR beta chain was carried out in a study of regulatory T cells in long-lasting Graves disease. Regarding the study as a whole: There were preferences for TRBV28, TRBJ1-2 and TRBJ2-5 in persistent disease. It was possible that the small sample size reduced accuracy.

Arm-PCR of CDR3 regions and iRepertoire HTBI primers were the basis on which TCR beta libraries were built. A single record per CDR3 protein comes from TCRdb applying MiXCR to the multiplex PCR reads. The sample carries 300,000 to 350,000 distinct CDR3 sequences, around 20% recorded once. Time point in this sample: persistent/refractory GD, antithyroid drugs over 5 years with positive TRAb. The TCR library was prepared using RNA isolated from PBMCs. Patients hailed from an endocrinology department in Xi'an, China. Remarks on this clonotype: What it recognizes is unknown.

Trimming took off 4 bases at V and 7 bases at J, with 14 bases between the two ends. The CDR3 consists of 13 residues. The sequencing here drew on peripheral blood mononuclear cells (PBMCs), taken when the disease was refractory, from a patient treated with antithyroid drugs. The genes are TRBV12-3 or TRBV12-4 and TRBJ2-7, with D hard to call. This TCR came from a female donor with Graves disease. For the CDR3, the DNA is TGTGCCAGCAGTTCCATTATCCAGGAGGAGCAGTACTTC. Its protein is CASSSIIQEEQYF.